Listed here are 13 T cell receptor beta chains from one sample, sequenced in a study of cytomegalovirus exposure and HLA in healthy donors. Both 60 Vbeta primers and 13 Jbeta primers went into the PCR. TCRdb's copy holds only in-frame clones and misses some; the assay was immunoSEQ multiplex PCR. Of around 190,000 clones listed, about 78% were seen once; the top ten hold approximately 5.1%. The sample taken for sequencing was PBMCs. The receptors shown here come from a man aged 35-49 years in good health and CMV-seronegative.

This clone was detected once. The V and J genes are TRBV5-1 and TRBJ2-3; 8 nucleotides line up with TRBD1. This CDR3 has 14 amino acids. The V gene's germline CDR1 is SGHRS and CDR2 YFSETQ. After removal of 3 bases from V and 5 bases from J, the junction contained 5 bases not matched to a gene. The CDR3: CASSSQGARDTQYF. CDR3 DNA sequence: TGCGCCAGCAGCTCTCAGGGGGCACGAGATACGCAGTATTTT.

The chain carries TRBV7-2 and TRBJ1-5; TRBD1 might be the D (5 bases). The length of the CDR3 is 14 residues. Germline V CDR1 and CDR2: SGHTA, FQGNSA. V was trimmed by 1 base and J by 12 bases, leaving 16 bases between them. CDR3 region: CASSLEGAPQRQHF. The CDR3 DNA reads TGTGCCAGCAGCTTAGAAGGGGCCCCTCAACGCCAGCATTTT.

In nucleotides, the CDR3 is TGTGCCAGCAGCTTGGGGGGACAATGGGTGGCATACACTGAAGCTTTCTTT. Protein product: CASSLGGQWVAYTEAFF. The chain combines TRBV5-6 with TRBJ1-1; the D gene is possibly TRBD1 (6 bases). V lost 0 bases and J 3 bases, leaving 18 bases between the germline ends. The CDR3 runs to 17 residues. CDR1 SGHDT and CDR2 YYEEEE come from the germline V gene.

This chain uses TRBV19 with TRBJ1-4, with unresolved D. The CDR3 extends over 15 amino acids. Trimming left V 6 bases short and J 0 bases short, with 11 bases between. CDR1 and CDR2 from the germline V gene are LNHDA and SQIVND (reference sequence). CDR3 nucleotides: TGTGCCAGTAGGGCGGGAGATTCAACTAATGAAAAACTGTTTTTT. Protein product: CASRAGDSTNEKLFF.

The chain recombines TRBV9 with TRBJ2-3; 10 nucleotides match TRBD2. There are 15 residues in the CDR3. Germline V gene lookup returns CDR1 SGDLS and CDR2 YYNGEE. J gave up 4 bases and V 1 base, and 3 bases lay outside the gene matches. The DNA for the CDR3 is TGTGCCAGCAGCGTAAGCGGGGGGGCCTCAGATACGCAGTATTTT. It yields the protein CASSVSGGASDTQYF.

The rearrangement links TRBV7-2 to TRBJ2-5; the D gene is possibly TRBD2 (5 bases). CDR1 and CDR2 (germline): SGHTA, FQGNSA. The CDR3 loop spans 14 amino acids. V was shortened by 0 bases and J by 1 base, with 6 bases between the two germline ends. CDR3 residues: CASSLALAQETQYF. The CDR3 DNA reads as TGTGCCAGCAGCTTAGCGCTAGCCCAAGAGACCCAGTACTTC.

V gene TRBV11-1 combines with J gene TRBJ2-7; D call uncertain. Germline V CDR1 and CDR2: SGHAT, FQDESV (reference sequence). Trimming took off 6 bases at V and 5 bases at J, with 17 bases between the two ends. The length of the CDR3 is 14 residues. As DNA, the CDR3 is TGTGCCAGCAGTCCGCCGGGTTTGAACAACGAGCAGTACTTC. It is translated as CASSPPGLNNEQYF.

The rearrangement joins TRBV6-1 to TRBJ2-2; TRBD2 is a possible D gene (7 bases). The germline V gene has CDR1 MNHNS and CDR2 SASEGT. The CDR3 contains 15 residues. V was shortened by 7 bases and J by 7 bases, with 19 bases between the two germline ends. The CDR3 here is CASTAGWGGGGELFF. CDR3 nucleotide sequence: TGTGCCAGCACCGCCGGGTGGGGGGGCGGCGGGGAGCTGTTTTTT.

The chain joins TRBV7-2 to TRBJ2-7; the match to TRBD2 covers 9 bases. Germline CDR1 and CDR2: SGHTA and FQGNSA. Trimming cost V 5 bases and J 6 bases; bases outside gene matches: 11. CDR3 length: 15 amino acids. The chain's CDR3 is CASSPEAGGLREQYF. The CDR3 coding sequence is TGTGCCAGCAGCCCAGAAGCGGGGGGTCTCCGCGAGCAGTACTTC.

This clone was counted once. In nucleotides, the CDR3 is TGTGCCAGCAGCAAAGGACTAGCGGGGGGCCACACCGGGGAGCTGTTTTTT. It translates to CASSKGLAGGHTGELFF. The V call is TRBV6-4, the J call TRBJ2-2, with TRBD2 matching 14 bases. CDR1 MRHNA and CDR2 SNTAGT come from the germline V gene. This CDR3 comprises 17 residues. The trim removed 6 bases at V and 3 bases at J, leaving 6 bases unmatched.

This sequence joins TRBV5-1 and TRBJ2-1; TRBD2 is a possible D gene (5 bases). The V gene lost 4 bases and the J gene lost 7 bases, with 9 bases spanning the gap. Germline CDR1 and CDR2: SGHRS and YFSETQ. CDR3 length equals 12 residues. CDR3 sequence (DNA): TGCGCCAGCAGCCCCACGGGGAATGAGCAGTTCTTC. Protein sequence: CASSPTGNEQFF.

This clone appeared a few times. The gene calls are TRBV11-2 and TRBJ1-1, with 12 nucleotides matching TRBD1. Germline V gene sequence: CDR1 SGHAT, CDR2 FQNNGV. CDR3 size: 15 residues. Trimming removed 5 bases from V and 5 bases from J; junction bases left unmatched: 6. The chain's CDR3 is CASSAGQGAATEAFF. DNA of the CDR3: TGTGCCAGCAGCGCGGGACAGGGGGCGGCAACTGAAGCTTTCTTT.

This clone was seen a single time. The chain combines TRBV18 with TRBJ1-2; 8 positions match TRBD1. V shed 4 bases, J shed 2 bases, and the junction held 0 bases outside the gene matches. The CDR3 spans 13 residues. CDR1 and CDR2 (germline): KGHSH, LQKENI. CDR3 bases: TGTGCCAGCTCACGACAGGGGAACTATGGCTACACCTTC. Amino acid sequence: CASSRQGNYGYTF.